These T cell receptor beta chains were read from a single sample in a study of long-term antiretroviral therapy in people with HIV. The table came from immunoSEQ multiplex PCR; TCRdb's copy has only in-frame clones and leaves some out. Of 20,000 to 30,000 clones listed, more than 70% are singletons. The source material was unsorted PBMCs, sampled 4.7 to 5 years after starting antiretroviral therapy. These receptors all come from a man aged 35 to 55 with HIV. Both conserved end residues are part of each CDR3. D genes are given only for firm matches. The size field is filled for only some rows; it gives once, few, many or a size class.

D gene: TRBD1; clone size: .; J gene: TRBJ1-1; V gene: TRBV10-3; CDR3 DNA: TGTGCCATCAGTGGAAAGGACAGGTTGCTGGACACTGAAGCTTTCTTT; CDR3 protein: CAISGKDRLLDTEAFF
D gene: .; clone size: .; J gene: TRBJ1-1; V gene: TRBV5-1; CDR3 DNA: TGCGCCAGCAGCTTGAACAGGGCGGTCACTGAAGCTTTCTTT; CDR3 protein: CASSLNRAVTEAFF
D gene: TRBD2; clone size: .; J gene: TRBJ2-7; V gene: TRBV10-1; CDR3 DNA: TGCGCCAGCAGTGAGTCGATCGCGGGGGGAGCCTACGAGCAGTACTTC; CDR3 protein: CASSESIAGGAYEQYF
D gene: .; clone size: .; J gene: TRBJ1-4; V gene: TRBV7-9; CDR3 DNA: TGTGCCAGCAGCGCCTACAGTGCAACTAATGAAAAACTGTTTTTT; CDR3 protein: CASSAYSATNEKLFF
D gene: .; clone size: .; J gene: TRBJ1-1; V gene: TRBV2; CDR3 DNA: TGTGCCAGCAGTGAGGCCTGGAACACTGAAGCTTTCTTT; CDR3 protein: CASSEAWNTEAFF
D gene: .; clone size: .; J gene: TRBJ2-3; V gene: TRBV6-5; CDR3 DNA: TGTGCCAGCAGTTCCGCTAGCACAGATACGCAGTATTTT; CDR3 protein: CASSSASTDTQYF
D gene: TRBD1; clone size: .; J gene: TRBJ1-5; V gene: TRBV15; CDR3 DNA: TGTGCCACCAGCAGGGACAGGGGTGTTAACCAGCCCCAGCATTTT; CDR3 protein: CATSRDRGVNQPQHF
D gene: .; clone size: .; J gene: TRBJ2-7; V gene: TRBV27; CDR3 DNA: TGTGCCAGCAGTTTATTGGGACTGGAAGTTATAGAGCAGTACTTC; CDR3 protein: CASSLLGLEVIEQYF
D gene: .; clone size: .; J gene: TRBJ2-5; V gene: TRBV19; CDR3 DNA: TGTGCCAGTAGTATTCGGGAGACCCAGTACTTC; CDR3 protein: CASSIRETQYF
D gene: TRBD1; clone size: .; J gene: TRBJ2-7; V gene: TRBV4-3; CDR3 DNA: TGCGCCAGCAGCCAAGATAGGACAGGGGGGAACGAGCAGTACTTC; CDR3 protein: CASSQDRTGGNEQYF
D gene: TRBD2; clone size: .; J gene: TRBJ2-5; V gene: TRBV5-4; CDR3 DNA: TGTGCCAGCAGCTTTCTTAGCGGGGGGGGAGAGACCCAGTACTTC; CDR3 protein: CASSFLSGGGETQYF
D gene: .; clone size: .; J gene: TRBJ2-3; V gene: TRBV6-1; CDR3 DNA: TGTGCCAGCAGTGAAGGGGGAAACACAGATACGCAGTATTTT; CDR3 protein: CASSEGGNTDTQYF
D gene: .; clone size: .; J gene: TRBJ2-1; V gene: TRBV9; CDR3 DNA: TGTGCCAGCAGCTTCGGAAGCTGGGGCGATGAGCAGTTCTTC; CDR3 protein: CASSFGSWGDEQFF
D gene: TRBD1; clone size: .; J gene: TRBJ2-7; V gene: TRBV11-2; CDR3 DNA: TGTGCCAGCAGCTTAGCCTGGACAGGGCCCTACGAGCAGTACTTC; CDR3 protein: CASSLAWTGPYEQYF
D gene: .; clone size: .; J gene: TRBJ2-7; V gene: TRBV11-2; CDR3 DNA: TGTGCCAGCAGTCCCAGGAGCTCCTACGAGCAGTACTTC; CDR3 protein: CASSPRSSYEQYF
D gene: .; clone size: .; J gene: TRBJ2-1; V gene: TRBV5-1; CDR3 DNA: TGCGCCAGCAGCCCGGAGGGCCGCGGTCACAATGAGCAGTTCTTC; CDR3 protein: CASSPEGRGHNEQFF
D gene: .; clone size: once; J gene: TRBJ2-1; V gene: TRBV28; CDR3 DNA: TGTGCCAGCAGTCTCGACAACAGGAGCTCCTACAATGAGCAGTTCTTC; CDR3 protein: CASSLDNRSSYNEQFF
D gene: .; clone size: .; J gene: TRBJ2-7; V gene: TRBV19; CDR3 DNA: TGTGCCAGTAGTATTAACACGGCCGGGACCTACGAGCAGTACTTC; CDR3 protein: CASSINTAGTYEQYF
D gene: .; clone size: .; J gene: TRBJ2-2; V gene: TRBV5-4; CDR3 DNA: TGTGCCAGCAGTTTTGACTCCGGGGTGACCCCCGGGGAGCTGTTTTTT; CDR3 protein: CASSFDSGVTPGELFF
D gene: .; clone size: once; J gene: TRBJ1-2; V gene: TRBV2; CDR3 DNA: TGTGCCAGCAGTGAAGCAATGAGACGGATCATTAACTATGGCTACACCTTC; CDR3 protein: CASSEAMRRIINYGYTF
D gene: .; clone size: .; J gene: TRBJ1-2; V gene: TRBV11-3; CDR3 DNA: TGTGCCAGCAGCCGACGAATCCAGGGGACTTTTAACTATGGCTACACCTTC; CDR3 protein: CASSRRIQGTFNYGYTF
D gene: .; clone size: .; J gene: TRBJ2-3; V gene: TRBV7-6; CDR3 DNA: TGTGCCAGCGGAATGGGAGGGACACTCTTTGATACGCAGTATTTT; CDR3 protein: CASGMGGTLFDTQYF
D gene: .; clone size: .; J gene: TRBJ1-1; V gene: TRBV11-2; CDR3 DNA: TGTGCCAGCAGCTTAATCTCAGGCCTCGAAGCTTTCTTT; CDR3 protein: CASSLISGLEAFF
D gene: .; clone size: .; J gene: TRBJ2-5; V gene: TRBV15; CDR3 DNA: TGTGCCACCAGCAGAGGGGCAGATCAAGAGACCCAGTACTTC; CDR3 protein: CATSRGADQETQYF
D gene: .; clone size: .; J gene: TRBJ1-1; V gene: TRBV5-5; CDR3 DNA: TGTGCCAGCAGCGACCAGGGGTGGGGGACTGAAGCTTTCTTT; CDR3 protein: CASSDQGWGTEAFF
D gene: .; clone size: .; J gene: TRBJ1-2; V gene: TRBV2; CDR3 DNA: TGTGCCAGCAGTGGAACAGGGTACTATGGCTACACCTTC; CDR3 protein: CASSGTGYYGYTF
D gene: .; clone size: .; J gene: TRBJ1-3; V gene: TRBV28; CDR3 DNA: TGTGCCAGCAGTTTATATACGGCTGGAAACACCATATATTTT; CDR3 protein: CASSLYTAGNTIYF
D gene: .; clone size: .; J gene: TRBJ2-7; V gene: TRBV7-2; CDR3 DNA: TGTGCCAGCAGCTTTACAGGGTACGAGCAGTACTTC; CDR3 protein: CASSFTGYEQYF
D gene: TRBD1; clone size: .; J gene: TRBJ1-2; V gene: TRBV7-3; CDR3 DNA: TGTGCCAGCAGCCCGGACAGGGCTCGGGATGGCTACACCTTC; CDR3 protein: CASSPDRARDGYTF
D gene: .; clone size: few; J gene: TRBJ2-3; V gene: TRBV5-4; CDR3 DNA: TGTGCCAGCAGCTTAGGCGGGGGCGGAACAGATACGCAGTATTTT; CDR3 protein: CASSLGGGGTDTQYF
D gene: .; clone size: once; J gene: TRBJ2-5; V gene: TRBV28; CDR3 DNA: TGTGCCAGCAGCTTCCCTCCGGGACTCATCTCGAGTTCAGGAGAGACCCAGTACTTC; CDR3 protein: CASSFPPGLISSSGETQYF
D gene: TRBD2; clone size: .; J gene: TRBJ2-1; V gene: TRBV7-8; CDR3 DNA: TGTGCCAGCAGCTTAGTACGACTAGCGGACCAATACAATGAGCAGTTCTTC; CDR3 protein: CASSLVRLADQYNEQFF
D gene: .; clone size: .; J gene: TRBJ2-7; V gene: TRBV5-6; CDR3 DNA: TGTGCCAGCAGCCCCGGGCAGGGTAGCTCCTACGAGCAGTACTTC; CDR3 protein: CASSPGQGSSYEQYF
D gene: .; clone size: .; J gene: TRBJ1-6; V gene: TRBV14; CDR3 DNA: TGTGCCAGCAGCTACCGTTCAGACAGCCAATCCTATAATTCACCCCTCCACTTT; CDR3 protein: CASSYRSDSQSYNSPLHF
D gene: TRBD1; clone size: .; J gene: TRBJ2-1; V gene: TRBV5-1; CDR3 DNA: TGCGCCAGCAGCTGGCCCGGGACAGTACACAATGAGCAGTTCTTC; CDR3 protein: CASSWPGTVHNEQFF
D gene: .; clone size: .; J gene: TRBJ2-7; V gene: TRBV30; CDR3 DNA: TGTGCCTGGAGTTACGTGTCCCGTTGCTACGAGCAGTACTTC; CDR3 protein: CAWSYVSRCYEQYF
D gene: TRBD2; clone size: few; J gene: TRBJ2-7; V gene: TRBV27; CDR3 DNA: TGTGCCAGCAGTTCCTTAGCGGGAGGGAGCTACGAGCAGTACTTC; CDR3 protein: CASSSLAGGSYEQYF
D gene: .; clone size: .; J gene: TRBJ2-3; V gene: TRBV28; CDR3 DNA: TGTGCCAGCCATGGGACTCCCCGCACAGATACGCAGTATTTT; CDR3 protein: CASHGTPRTDTQYF
D gene: TRBD2; clone size: .; J gene: TRBJ2-2; V gene: TRBV9; CDR3 DNA: TGTGCCAGCAGCGTACTAGCGGAGGAGGATGGTACCGGGGAGCTGTTTTTT; CDR3 protein: CASSVLAEEDGTGELFF
D gene: .; clone size: few; J gene: TRBJ2-7; V gene: TRBV28; CDR3 DNA: TGTGCCACCGCCCCCCCGAGACAGGACTCCTACGAGCAGTACTTC; CDR3 protein: CATAPPRQDSYEQYF
D gene: .; clone size: .; J gene: TRBJ1-1; V gene: TRBV7-9; CDR3 DNA: TGTGCCACGAACCCTGGGTACACTGAAGCTTTCTTT; CDR3 protein: CATNPGYTEAFF
D gene: TRBD2; clone size: .; J gene: TRBJ2-2; V gene: TRBV4-1; CDR3 DNA: TGCGCCAGCAGCCATACAAAAAAAACCGGGACTAGCCACACCGGGGAGCTGTTTTTT; CDR3 protein: CASSHTKKTGTSHTGELFF
D gene: .; clone size: .; J gene: TRBJ1-4; V gene: TRBV28; CDR3 DNA: TGTGCCAGCAGTCTGGGGGGGGAAAAACTGTTTTTT; CDR3 protein: CASSLGGEKLFF
D gene: .; clone size: .; J gene: TRBJ2-5; V gene: TRBV11-2; CDR3 DNA: TGTGCCAGCAGCCGAAGCCCAGGTCAGCCAAGCGGTGAGACCCAGTACTTC; CDR3 protein: CASSRSPGQPSGETQYF
D gene: .; clone size: few; J gene: TRBJ1-2; V gene: TRBV25-1; CDR3 DNA: TGTGCCAGCAGTGAATATCAGGGCTACACCTTC; CDR3 protein: CASSEYQGYTF
D gene: .; clone size: few; J gene: TRBJ2-7; V gene: TRBV19; CDR3 DNA: TGTGCCAGTACCGCCGAAGTAGGGTACGGGAACGAGCAGTACTTC; CDR3 protein: CASTAEVGYGNEQYF
D gene: .; clone size: .; J gene: TRBJ2-7; V gene: TRBV29-1; CDR3 DNA: TGCAGCGTTGAAGTAGGGGGGGTCAACGAGCAGTACTTC; CDR3 protein: CSVEVGGVNEQYF
D gene: .; clone size: .; J gene: TRBJ2-7; V gene: TRBV10-2; CDR3 DNA: TGCGCCAGCGCCGCTTCCTACGAGCAGTACTTC; CDR3 protein: CASAASYEQYF
D gene: TRBD2; clone size: .; J gene: TRBJ2-1; V gene: TRBV30; CDR3 DNA: TGTGCCTGCATACTAGCGGGGGACTACAATGAGCAGTTCTTC; CDR3 protein: CACILAGDYNEQFF
D gene: .; clone size: .; J gene: TRBJ2-5; V gene: TRBV5-1; CDR3 DNA: TGCGCCAGCAGCTTGGCCCCCGACAGTCTAGAGACCCAGTACTTC; CDR3 protein: CASSLAPDSLETQYF
D gene: .; clone size: .; J gene: TRBJ1-4; V gene: TRBV5-1; CDR3 DNA: TGCGCCAGCAGCTTATCACAGATTAATGAAAAACTGTTTTTT; CDR3 protein: CASSLSQINEKLFF
D gene: .; clone size: .; J gene: TRBJ1-1; V gene: TRBV28; CDR3 DNA: TGTGCCAGCAGTTTTACGAACACTGAAGCTTTCTTT; CDR3 protein: CASSFTNTEAFF
D gene: .; clone size: .; J gene: TRBJ1-5; V gene: TRBV10-3; CDR3 DNA: TGTGCCATCAGTGGGGGCAATCAGCCCCAGCATTTT; CDR3 protein: CAISGGNQPQHF
D gene: TRBD1; clone size: .; J gene: TRBJ2-2; V gene: TRBV11-2; CDR3 DNA: TGTGCCAGCCCCCAGGGGGCGAACACCGGGGAGCTGTTTTTT; CDR3 protein: CASPQGANTGELFF
D gene: TRBD2; clone size: once; J gene: TRBJ2-3; V gene: TRBV18; CDR3 DNA: TGTGCCAGCTCACCCGCCTTGCGGGAGGTGGCAGATACGCAGTATTTT; CDR3 protein: CASSPALREVADTQYF
D gene: .; clone size: .; J gene: TRBJ1-2; V gene: TRBV5-6; CDR3 DNA: TGTGCCAGCAGCTTGGCCTCCGCAGAAGGCTACACCTTC; CDR3 protein: CASSLASAEGYTF
D gene: .; clone size: .; J gene: TRBJ1-5; V gene: TRBV15; CDR3 DNA: TGTGCCACCAGCAGAGATCCGGGAAAGGGGCATCAGCCCCAGCATTTT; CDR3 protein: CATSRDPGKGHQPQHF